Following are 10 T cell receptor beta chains from one sample sequenced in a study of cytomegalovirus exposure and HLA in healthy donors. The study ran its PCR with 60 Vbeta and 13 Jbeta primers. Here immunoSEQ multiplex PCR was the method, and the copy in TCRdb shows in-frame clones only, minus some. The sample holds fewer than 200,000 clones, approximately 80% seen once. Sequencing input: PBMCs. The receptors shown here come from a young woman in good health and CMV-seronegative.

The CDR3 DNA sequence: TGTGCCAGCTCACCCCTAGCGGGGCGATACAATGAGCAGTTCTTC. This gives the protein CASSPLAGRYNEQFF. The chain links TRBV18 to TRBJ2-1, with 9 bases aligning to TRBD2. Germline V gives CDR1 KGHSH, CDR2 LQKENI. V dropped 3 bases and J dropped 4; count of bases not matched to a gene: 4. The CDR3 contains 15 residues.

The CDR3 loop is CASRPTAHSGNTIYF. DNA for the CDR3: TGTGCCAGCCGGCCGACAGCTCACTCTGGAAACACCATATATTTT. The chain recombines TRBV28 with TRBJ1-3; the D gene is possibly TRBD1 (5 bases). The CDR3 consists of 15 residues. Germline assignment: CDR1 MDHEN and CDR2 SYDVKM. Trimming removed 8 bases at V and 0 bases at J, with 14 bases between.

The J gene is TRBJ2-1, the V gene TRBV28; unclear D gene. V lost 8 bases and J 4 bases, leaving 9 bases between the germline ends. The germline gives CDR1 MDHEN, CDR2 SYDVKM. The CDR3 loop spans 12 amino acids. CDR3 amino acids: CASALGYNEQFF. In DNA, the CDR3 is TGTGCCAGCGCGCTAGGATACAATGAGCAGTTCTTC.

Worth noting for this clone: Its ends do not fully match the called genes, so a read error is possible. The rearrangement uses TRBV7-9 and TRBJ2-4; perhaps TRBD2 as D (7 bases). The CDR3 sequence is 15 residues long. Germline V gene lookup returns CDR1 SEHNR and CDR2 FQNEAQ (reference sequence). DNA for the CDR3: TGTTCCAGCAGCATAGGGGGGGAGAACAAAAACATTCAGTACTTC. Amino acids: CSSSIGGENKNIQYF.

This clone was seen a few times. V gene TRBV7-2 combines with J gene TRBJ2-7; 10 bases fit TRBD2. The CDR3 runs to 18 residues. The V gene end was trimmed by 0 bases and the J gene end by 0 bases; junction bases not matched to a gene: 8. Germline CDR1 reads SGHTA; CDR2 reads FQGNSA. CDR3 sequence (DNA): TGTGCCAGCAGCTTAGCGAGTACTAGCGGGACCTTCTCCTACGAGCAGTACTTC. Amino acids: CASSLASTSGTFSYEQYF.

This clone showed up just once. The chain employs TRBV28 and TRBJ1-2, with 7 positions matching TRBD1. Germline lookup yields CDR1 MDHEN and CDR2 SYDVKM. The CDR3 is made up of 14 amino acids. Trimming removed 5 bases from V and 7 bases from J; junction bases left unmatched: 10. The CDR3 is CASSPLDRVFGYTF. The CDR3, as DNA: TGTGCCAGCAGTCCCCTAGACAGGGTATTTGGCTACACCTTC.

The chain couples TRBV19 to TRBJ2-3; TRBD2 agrees at 12 bases. CDR3 size: 19 residues. V dropped 5 bases and J dropped 0; count of bases not matched to a gene: 12. The germline CDR1 and CDR2 sequences are LNHDA and SQIVND (reference sequence). CDR3 residues: CASSSKTSGRATSTDTQYF. The CDR3 DNA is TGTGCCAGTAGTTCAAAGACTAGCGGGAGAGCCACCAGCACAGATACGCAGTATTTT.

The J gene is TRBJ1-5, the V gene TRBV4-1; D is unresolved. CDR3 size: 13 residues. CDR1 is MGHRA, CDR2 YSYEKL, per germline. The V and J ends lost 3 bases and 3 bases respectively, with 6 bases between them. CDR3 region: CASSHLYNQPQHF. For the CDR3, the DNA is TGCGCCAGCAGCCATCTTTACAATCAGCCCCAGCATTTT.

This clone has a handful of counts. The chain is built from TRBV27 and TRBJ2-7; 11 positions match TRBD2. V dropped 3 bases and J dropped 1; count of bases not matched to a gene: 2. Germline V CDR1 and CDR2: MNHEY, SMNVEV (reference sequence). The CDR3 has 15 residues. CDR3 loop: CASSLASGRSYEQYF. The CDR3 DNA follows: TGTGCCAGCAGTTTGGCTAGCGGGAGGTCCTACGAGCAGTACTTC.

This chain connects TRBV5-1 to TRBJ1-2; D perhaps matches TRBD1 (5 bases). The V gene's germline CDR1 is SGHRS and CDR2 YFSETQ. The CDR3 totals 14 residues. V lost 1 base to trimming and J lost 7 bases, with 14 bases between them. CDR3 sequence: CASSLQSDISGYTF. As DNA, the CDR3 is TGCGCCAGCAGCTTGCAATCGGACATTTCTGGCTACACCTTC.